A selection of T cell receptor beta chains follows, all from one sample in a study of control samples from healthy donors and cancer patients. Sequencing used immunoSEQ multiplex PCR; TCRdb keeps in-frame clones, though not all of them. The data hold 95,000 to 150,000 clones, with roughly 84% observed a single time. The sequenced sample was blood. The receptors originated from a man in his forties in good health. CDR3s include the opening cysteine and the closing phenylalanine or tryptophan. A D gene is named only where the DNA matches it firmly. Clone sizes are given selectively: once, few, many, or a class where the clone is expanded.

abundance | j_gene | v_gene | d_gene | CDR3nt | CDR3aa
NA | TRBJ2-5 | TRBV5-1 | TRBD2 | TGCGCCAGCAGCTTGGGCGGGGGGGACGCTGTCACCCAGTACTTC | CASSLGGGDAVTQYF
NA | TRBJ2-7 | TRBV10-3 | NA | TGTGCCGTAAGACAGCCGACCACCTACGAGCAGTACTTC | CAVRQPTTYEQYF
NA | TRBJ2-5 | TRBV9 | NA | TGTGCCAGCAGCGTGGTTGCAGGGCCTCAAGAGACCCAGTACTTC | CASSVVAGPQETQYF
NA | TRBJ2-1 | TRBV7-2 | TRBD1 | TGTGCCAGCAGCTTTACACCCGGGACAGGGGCAAAGTTCTTC | CASSFTPGTGAKFF
once | TRBJ2-3 | TRBV7-2 | TRBD2 | TGTGCCAGCAGCTTACCTTTTAGCGGGGGGTACACAGATACGCAGTATTTT | CASSLPFSGGYTDTQYF
NA | TRBJ2-7 | TRBV7-9 | TRBD1 | TGTGCCAGCAGCCCCATGGGACAGGGGGCAGACGAGCAGTACTTC | CASSPMGQGADEQYF
NA | TRBJ1-4 | TRBV5-6 | NA | TGTGCCAGCAGCATCCTATCAGGGTTCCAGGCAACTAATGAAAAACTGTTTTTT | CASSILSGFQATNEKLFF
NA | TRBJ1-3 | TRBV9 | NA | TGTGCCAGCAGCGCACAGGGAACTGGAAACACCATATATTTT | CASSAQGTGNTIYF
NA | TRBJ1-6 | TRBV6-1 | TRBD1 | TGTGCCAGCAGTGAAATTCGAGGGGGCGCTAATTCACCCCTCCACTTT | CASSEIRGGANSPLHF
NA | TRBJ1-1 | TRBV18 | NA | TGTGCCAGCTCACCAGGGGGACCTACTGAAGCTTTCTTT | CASSPGGPTEAFF
NA | TRBJ2-1 | TRBV7-7 | NA | TGTGCCAGCAGCTTAGGTGGGCTCAATGAGCAGTTCTTC | CASSLGGLNEQFF
NA | TRBJ2-3 | TRBV18 | TRBD1 | TGTGCCAGCTCACATACCGGACAGGGGAGCACAGATACGCAGTATTTT | CASSHTGQGSTDTQYF
NA | TRBJ2-1 | TRBV29-1 | NA | TGCAGCGCCAATTACCGGGACTACAATGAGCAGTTCTTC | CSANYRDYNEQFF
NA | TRBJ2-1 | TRBV9 | TRBD2 | TGTGCCAGCAGCGCTAGCGGGGGGCGAAATGAGCAGTTCTTC | CASSASGGRNEQFF
once | TRBJ2-1 | TRBV2 | NA | TGTGCCAGCAGTGCCCGGGACTTGGACTACAATGAGCAGTTCTTC | CASSARDLDYNEQFF
NA | TRBJ2-4 | TRBV2 | NA | TGTGCCAGCAGCGCATCGAGGGGGATTGGAAACATTCAGTACTTC | CASSASRGIGNIQYF
NA | TRBJ1-1 | TRBV5-1 | NA | TGCGCCAGCAGCTTGCAGGTGTCGGGCACTGAAGCTTTCTTT | CASSLQVSGTEAFF
NA | TRBJ1-2 | TRBV7-2 | TRBD1 | TGTGCCAGCACCCCAGACAGGGGGCGAGGCTATGGCTACACCTTC | CASTPDRGRGYGYTF
NA | TRBJ2-3 | TRBV30 | NA | TGTGCCTGGAGTCCGGGGGGCGGCGCAGATACGCAGTATTTT | CAWSPGGGADTQYF
medium-sized | TRBJ1-2 | TRBV7-2 | NA | TGTGCCAGCAGCTTAACTGACTATGGCTACACCTTC | CASSLTDYGYTF
NA | TRBJ1-2 | TRBV29-1 | NA | TGCAGCGCCAGGCTTACTAACTATGGCTACACCTTC | CSARLTNYGYTF
NA | TRBJ2-2 | TRBV4-3 | NA | TGCGCCAGCAGCCAATTGGGGGGGGCCCTGTTTTTT | CASSQLGGALFF
NA | TRBJ1-1 | TRBV6-5 | NA | TGTGCCAGCACCCAATTGGGGGACCCTGAAGCTTTCTTT | CASTQLGDPEAFF
NA | TRBJ1-5 | TRBV29-1 | NA | TGCAGCGTTGGGGCTGACACTAATCAGCCCCAGCATTTT | CSVGADTNQPQHF
NA | TRBJ1-2 | TRBV7-2 | NA | TGTGCCAGCAGTCAAAGGAGGCCAAAACAGCCCGATGGCTACACCTTC | CASSQRRPKQPDGYTF
NA | TRBJ1-1 | TRBV10-1 | NA | TGCGCCAGCAGTGAGTATGGGGGAATCACTGAAGCTTTCTTT | CASSEYGGITEAFF
NA | TRBJ2-5 | TRBV11-3 | TRBD2 | TGTGCCAGCAGCTTAGTTGCGGGGGAAGAGACCCAGTACTTC | CASSLVAGEETQYF
NA | TRBJ1-2 | TRBV7-3 | TRBD1 | TGTGCCAGCAGCGACAGGGTGACTTATGGCTACACCTTC | CASSDRVTYGYTF
once | TRBJ2-5 | TRBV7-9 | NA | TGTGCCAGCAGCTTAGGACGCTCTGAGACCCAGTACTTC | CASSLGRSETQYF
NA | TRBJ2-3 | TRBV11-3 | NA | TGTGCCAGCAGCCCACCGCTGGGGGAGGCAGATACGCAGTATTTT | CASSPPLGEADTQYF
NA | TRBJ2-1 | TRBV10-3 | TRBD1 | TGTGCCATCAGGAACCCGGGACAGACCAATGAGCAGTTCTTC | CAIRNPGQTNEQFF
NA | TRBJ1-6 | TRBV27 | NA | TGTGCCAGCAGTACTGGGGGCAGTAATAATTCACCCCTCCACTTT | CASSTGGSNNSPLHF
NA | TRBJ1-1 | TRBV29-1 | NA | NA | CSVGQGAIPFF
NA | TRBJ1-5 | TRBV5-8 | NA | TGTGCCAGCAGCTTGCGAGGGAACTTGGGCAATCAGCCCCAGCATTTT | CASSLRGNLGNQPQHF
NA | TRBJ1-1 | TRBV7-3 | NA | TGTGCCAGCAGCTTATTGGGGAGTGGGTCCACTGAAGCTTTCTTT | CASSLLGSGSTEAFF
NA | TRBJ2-7 | TRBV5-1 | NA | TGCGCCAGCAGCCTCCGGGACGGTATTTACGAGCAGTACTTC | CASSLRDGIYEQYF
NA | TRBJ2-1 | TRBV3-1/TRBV3-2 | TRBD2 | TGTGCCAGCAGCCAAAATTCACTAGCGGGGTTCGGTGAGCAGTTCTTC | CASSQNSLAGFGEQFF
NA | TRBJ1-4 | TRBV4-3 | TRBD1 | TGCGCCAGCTCGGCGGGGACAGGGTATGAAAAACTGTTTTTT | CASSAGTGYEKLFF
NA | TRBJ2-7 | TRBV11-2 | NA | TGTGCCAGCATGGGGACCTACGAGCAGTACTTC | CASMGTYEQYF
NA | TRBJ1-2 | TRBV7-2 | NA | TGTGCCAGCAGCCCCGGAGGAGGGAAATATGGCTACACCTTC | CASSPGGGKYGYTF
NA | TRBJ1-1 | TRBV29-1 | NA | TGCAGCGTCGTTGCATTCGGGGTTTTCGACACTGAAGCTTTCTTT | CSVVAFGVFDTEAFF
NA | TRBJ1-3 | TRBV25-1 | NA | TGTGCCAGCAGTCCGACAGCTGGAAACACCATATATTTT | CASSPTAGNTIYF
once | TRBJ2-2 | TRBV9 | TRBD2 | TGTGCCAGCAGCGTTCGGGACTACCTGGGGGGGGAGCTGTTTTTT | CASSVRDYLGGELFF
NA | TRBJ1-5 | TRBV6-2/TRBV6-3 | NA | TGTGCCAGCAGTTACCCAGGTCCCCAGCCCCAGCATTTT | CASSYPGPQPQHF
NA | TRBJ2-1 | TRBV6-2/TRBV6-3 | TRBD1 | TGTGCCAGCAGTTTACGTCGACCGGGACAGTCCTACAATGAGCAGTTCTTC | CASSLRRPGQSYNEQFF
NA | TRBJ1-1 | TRBV6-2/TRBV6-3 | NA | TGTGCCAGCAGTTACTCGTCAGGCAGTATAGAAGCTTTCTTT | CASSYSSGSIEAFF
few | TRBJ2-2 | TRBV19 | TRBD1 | TGTGCCAGTAGTATCCCCTTGGGGACAGAAGCCACCGGGGAGCTGTTTTTT | CASSIPLGTEATGELFF
NA | TRBJ2-1 | TRBV5-1 | TRBD2 | TGCGCCAGCAGCCCGCTGGCGGGGGGGGGCCACTATGAGCAGTTCTTC | CASSPLAGGGHYEQFF
NA | TRBJ1-6 | TRBV14 | NA | TGTGCCAGCAGCCAAGGAGGGACTGCCGTGAGGCCCCTCCACTTT | CASSQGGTAVRPLHF
NA | TRBJ2-7 | TRBV18 | NA | TGTGCCAGCTCACCCGGGCTCCAAAGGGGGTACGAGCAGTACTTC | CASSPGLQRGYEQYF
NA | TRBJ2-5 | TRBV11-3 | TRBD1 | TGTGCCAGCAGCTTAGGTGGGACAGGGGGCAAAGAGACCCAGTACTTC | CASSLGGTGGKETQYF
NA | TRBJ2-3 | TRBV19 | NA | TGTGCCGTCACAGGGTATAGCACAGATACGCAGTATTTT | CAVTGYSTDTQYF
NA | TRBJ1-2 | TRBV11-3 | NA | TGTGCCAGCAGCCCCCAGGGGATGGTCTATGGCTACACCTTC | CASSPQGMVYGYTF
NA | TRBJ1-5 | TRBV2 | NA | TGTGCCAGCAGGGGAGACAGGCAGAGGAATCAGCCCCAGCATTTT | CASRGDRQRNQPQHF
NA | TRBJ2-5 | TRBV2 | TRBD2 | TGTGCCAGCAGTGTTCAGGGTAGCGGGGCTCAAGAGACCCAGTACTTC | CASSVQGSGAQETQYF
NA | TRBJ2-7 | TRBV20-1 | TRBD2 | TGCAGTGCTAGTAGACTAGCGGGGAGGTACGAGCAGTACTTC | CSASRLAGRYEQYF
NA | TRBJ2-1 | TRBV18 | NA | TGTGCCAGCTCACCCGGACTCTCCTACAATGAGCAGTTCTTC | CASSPGLSYNEQFF
NA | TRBJ2-3 | TRBV30 | NA | TGTGCCTGCCGGGGTTATCTAGGAGGCGATACGCAGTATTTT | CACRGYLGGDTQYF
once | TRBJ1-2 | TRBV4-1 | NA | TGCGCCAGCAGTCAAACAGGGTTTTATGGCTACACCTTC | CASSQTGFYGYTF
NA | TRBJ2-1 | TRBV6-5 | NA | TGTGCCAGCAGTCTTACGCCCCAGCGGCAGTTCTTC | CASSLTPQRQFF